This T cell receptor (beta chain) was sequenced in a study of blood T cells in healthy people across ages (dated by TCRdb to 2013 to 2016). In the study overall: In model experiments, template switching captured roughly one uniquely barcoded TCR beta cDNA molecule for every two T cells. To track age-related changes in TCR beta repertoire diversity, the study relied on deep sequencing normalized with unique cDNA molecular identifiers. Donors were grouped into four age groups: young (average 16 years), middle-aged (roughly 37), aged (approximately 58) and long-lived (roughly 80). To avoid experimental bias, donors of different ages were spread randomly across the sequencing lanes. Using the same blood draw, the study looked at two additional independent replicas of 1 million unique cDNA reads for two donors, one aged 18 to 30 and the other aged 80 or older. Findings and caveats that apply to the study as a whole: Because the CMV infection status of the donors was unknown, age-related changes in expanded clonotypes may potentially have been confounded. There was a strong correlation between observed TCR beta diversity and the percentage of naive T cells measured by flow cytometry. As age increased, observed TCR beta diversity per million T cells dropped in a roughly linear way, and a significant reduction was already evident by age about 36. Estimates of total diversity based on one million sequenced T cells were considered lower bounds and underestimates. Bulk unsorted PBMC profiling prevented conclusive comparison of naive and antigen-experienced compartments. The long-lived group showed more naive CD4+ T cells, fewer expanded clones and increased TCR diversity than the aged group, suggesting age selection.

Donors were 39 systemically healthy Caucasian individuals from Russia aged roughly 6 to 95 years. Around 9.7 milliliters of peripheral blood were collected from each donor into EDTA-treated Vacutainer tubes. Ficoll-Paque density-gradient centrifugation was used to isolate PBMCs, with at least 6.5 million per sample. Total RNA was extracted from PBMCs with Trizol reagent, with at least 5 micrograms obtained per sample. For every donor, flow cytometry on a PBMC aliquot measured the percentage of naive CD45RAhigh/CD27high T cells. The CDR3 measures 15 amino acids from cysteine to phenylalanine. CDR3 DNA is the only sequence kept; it has 45 bases, read in frame from the first base. V sheds 6 bases and J sheds 5 bases, leaving 18 bases between their ends. CDR1 and CDR2 were assigned from the germline V gene as SGHRS and YFSETQ. Regarding this clonotype: Its antigen has not been determined. Qualities for individual bases were not recorded, and no much larger clone is one base off.

Preparation of the library involved 5' RACE. For sequencing, an Illumina HiSeq 2500 was employed. The second PCR ran for about 6 to 12 cycles and used a J-beta primer mix along with a sample-barcoded 5' primer. A unique molecular identifier was introduced onto each TCR beta cDNA molecule by a template-switch 5' adaptor carrying 12 random nucleotides. At least 2.5 million CDR3-containing paired-end reads were obtained from each sample. First-strand cDNA was synthesized from all RNA with the Mint cDNA synthesis kit, primed by a TRBC-specific oligonucleotide. All cDNA was treated with uracil-DNA glycosylase and then went through a first 18-cycle PCR with the universal primers M1SS and BC2_uni_R. Under the source paper's analysis protocol: For normalization, 1 million high-quality reads were randomly selected from each sample, with every read carrying a distinct molecular identifier. Reads sharing molecular identifiers were discarded rather than binned into consensus sequences. MiTCR, run with a Q25 quality threshold and the strictest error-elimination algorithm, handled CDR3 identification, clonotype clustering and error correction. A nonparametric unseen species model using Euler transformation provided a lower-bound estimate of total TCR beta diversity. TCRdb itself trimmed the public reads at Q25 with fastp, ran MiXCR and retained productive beta chains. Under each unique CDR3 protein, matching rows form one entry showing the most common genes and DNA. These V and J calls derive from TCRdb rather than the authors' analysis. The sample has about 1 million distinct CDR3 sequences on record, under 45% of them singletons. The biggest ten clones account for 18% of the sample.

The TCR was taken from a woman aged 60-70 years in good health. Source material: blood. The rearranged chain carries TRBV5-1 and TRBJ2-1; a tentative D match to TRBD2 spans 6 bases. The CDR3: CASTFDAGPDNEQFF. Here is the DNA: TGCGCCAGCACCTTCGACGCGGGACCCGACAATGAGCAGTTCTTC.